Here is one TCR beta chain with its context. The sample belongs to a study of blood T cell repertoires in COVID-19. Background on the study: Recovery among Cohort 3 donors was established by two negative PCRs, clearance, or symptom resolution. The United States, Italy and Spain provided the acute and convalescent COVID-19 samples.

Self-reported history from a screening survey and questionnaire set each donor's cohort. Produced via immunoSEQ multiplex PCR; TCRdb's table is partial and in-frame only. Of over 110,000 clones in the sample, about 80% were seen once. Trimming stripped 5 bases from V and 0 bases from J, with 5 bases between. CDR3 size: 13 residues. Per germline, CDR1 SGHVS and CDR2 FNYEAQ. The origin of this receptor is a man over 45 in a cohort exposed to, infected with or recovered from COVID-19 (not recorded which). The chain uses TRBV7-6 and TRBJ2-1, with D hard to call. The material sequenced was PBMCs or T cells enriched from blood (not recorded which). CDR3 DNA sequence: TGTGCCAGCAGCCTCCGCTCCTACAATGAGCAGTTCTTC. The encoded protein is CASSLRSYNEQFF. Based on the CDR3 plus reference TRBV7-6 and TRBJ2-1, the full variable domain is GAGVSQSPRYKVTKRGQDVALRCDPISGHVSLYWYRQALGQGPEFLTYFNYEAQQDKSGLPNDRFSAERPEGSISTLTIQRTEQRDSAMYRCASSLRSYNEQFFGPGTRLTVL.